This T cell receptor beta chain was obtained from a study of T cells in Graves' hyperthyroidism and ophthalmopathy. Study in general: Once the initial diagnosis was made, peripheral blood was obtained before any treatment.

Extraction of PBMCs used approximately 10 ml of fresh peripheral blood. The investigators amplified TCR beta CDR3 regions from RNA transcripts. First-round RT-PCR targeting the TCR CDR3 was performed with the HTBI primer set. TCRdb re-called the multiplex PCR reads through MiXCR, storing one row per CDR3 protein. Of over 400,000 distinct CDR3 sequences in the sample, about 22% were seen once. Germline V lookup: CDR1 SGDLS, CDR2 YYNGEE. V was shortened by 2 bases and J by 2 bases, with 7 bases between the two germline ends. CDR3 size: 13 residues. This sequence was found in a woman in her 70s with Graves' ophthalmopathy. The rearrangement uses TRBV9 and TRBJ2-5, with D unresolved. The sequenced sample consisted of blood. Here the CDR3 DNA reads TGTGCCAGCAGCGTTTACTCTCAAGAGACCCAGTACTTC. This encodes CASSVYSQETQYF.